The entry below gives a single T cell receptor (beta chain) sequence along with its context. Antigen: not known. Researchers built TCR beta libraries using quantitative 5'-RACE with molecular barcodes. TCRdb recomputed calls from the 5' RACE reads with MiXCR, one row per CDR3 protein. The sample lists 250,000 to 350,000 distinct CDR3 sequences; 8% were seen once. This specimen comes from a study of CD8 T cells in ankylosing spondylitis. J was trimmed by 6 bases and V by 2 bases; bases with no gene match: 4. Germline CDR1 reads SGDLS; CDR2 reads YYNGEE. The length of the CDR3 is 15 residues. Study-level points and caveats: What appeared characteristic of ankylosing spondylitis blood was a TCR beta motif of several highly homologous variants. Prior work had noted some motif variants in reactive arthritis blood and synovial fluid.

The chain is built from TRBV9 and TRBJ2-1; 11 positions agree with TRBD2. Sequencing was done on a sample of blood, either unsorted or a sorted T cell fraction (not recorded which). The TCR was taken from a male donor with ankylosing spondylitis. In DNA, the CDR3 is TGTGCCAGCAGCGTTAGCGGGAGGGTCGTCAATGAGCAGTTCTTC. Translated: CASSVSGRVVNEQFF.